One and the same sample provided the 19 T cell receptor beta chains below, sequenced in a study of blood T cell repertoires in COVID-19. The repertoire was sequenced with immunoSEQ multiplex PCR; TCRdb's copy has only in-frame clones and lacks some. This sample has 150,000 to 170,000 clones, with roughly 89% found just once. Sequencing was performed on peripheral blood. All receptors derive from a man aged 50 or older with acute or convalescent COVID-19.

The chain links TRBV29-1 to TRBJ2-1; TRBD1 is a possible D gene (6 bases). V was pared by 4 bases and J by 10 bases, with 11 bases between. The germline V gene encodes CDR1 SQVTM and CDR2 ANQGSEA. The length of the CDR3 is 11 residues. DNA for the CDR3: TGCAGCGTTGGACAGGTCGAAGAGCAGTTCTTC. It translates to CSVGQVEEQFF.

The CDR3 coding sequence is TGTGCCAGCAGCTTCGGACACGGATCCCCGGAGCAGTACTTC. It codes for CASSFGHGSPEQYF. V usage is TRBV7-2 and J usage is TRBJ2-7, with D maybe TRBD1 (5 bases). The V and J ends lost 3 bases and 7 bases respectively, with 16 bases between them. The CDR3 contains 14 residues. CDR1 is SGHTA and CDR2 is FQGNSA in the germline V gene.

V gene TRBV5-5 combines with J gene TRBJ2-1; 7 bases fit TRBD2. Germline lookup yields CDR1 SGHKS and CDR2 YYEKEE (reference sequence). The junction had 10 bases not matched to a gene; V was cut back by 4 bases and J by 6 bases. This CDR3 is 15 amino acids long. CDR3 sequence reads: CASSGDYTKFNEQFF. The CDR3 nucleotides read TGTGCCAGCAGCGGGGACTACACAAAATTCAATGAGCAGTTCTTC.

This chain links TRBV9 with TRBJ1-1, with D possibly being TRBD1 (5 bases). The V and J ends lost 2 bases and 4 bases respectively, with 12 bases between them. The CDR3 spans 14 residues. Germline CDR1 is SGDLS and CDR2 is YYNGEE. The CDR3 DNA is TGTGCCAGCAGCGTCAGGGAAGTGGTCACTGAAGCTTTCTTT. Its translation: CASSVREVVTEAFF.

This chain uses TRBV27 with TRBJ1-6; 9 bases fit TRBD1. This CDR3 is built from 17 residues. Looked up from germline, CDR1 is MNHEY and CDR2 is SMNVEV (reference sequence). Trimming took 8 bases from V and 0 from J; bases not matched to a gene: 8. CDR3 nucleotides: TGTGCCAGCCACGACAGGGGGGCCAGCTCCTATAATTCACCCCTCCACTTT. Its translation is CASHDRGASSYNSPLHF.

V usage is TRBV6-6 and J usage is TRBJ2-4, with unresolved D. Looked up from germline, CDR1 is MNHNY and CDR2 is SVGAGI (reference sequence). Trimming took 5 bases from V and 0 from J, leaving 11 bases between them. The CDR3 spans 15 residues. CDR3: CASSKTEIAKNIQYF. The CDR3 DNA sequence: TGTGCCAGCAGTAAAACAGAGATAGCCAAAAACATTCAGTACTTC.

V usage is TRBV28 and J usage is TRBJ1-3; D is undetermined. Deletions cut 2 bases from V and 0 bases from J, with 17 bases between. Per the germline V gene, CDR1 is MDHEN and CDR2 is SYDVKM. CDR3 length: 18 amino acids. The CDR3 spells CASSLVVGQWNSGNTIYF. The DNA of the CDR3 is TGTGCCAGCAGTTTAGTCGTTGGGCAGTGGAACTCTGGAAACACCATATATTTT.

V and J are TRBV4-1 and TRBJ2-7, with 7 positions matching TRBD2. CDR3 size: 15 residues. CDR1 and CDR2 from the germline V gene are MGHRA and YSYEKL. V trimming: 2 bases; J trimming: 3 bases; junction bases outside the gene matches: 7. CDR3 sequence (DNA): TGCGCCAGCAGCCAATCCCGGACTAGTGGCTACGAGCAGTACTTC. As protein: CASSQSRTSGYEQYF.

J is TRBJ1-1 and V is TRBV28; D may be TRBD1 (5 bases). CDR3 length equals 15 residues. CDR1 is MDHEN, CDR2 SYDVKM, per germline. V was trimmed by 3 bases and J by 8 bases, leaving 19 bases between them. The CDR3 nucleotides are TGTGCCAGCAGTTTCCTCGCATCCGGGACTGAAGAAGCTTTCTTT. This codes for CASSFLASGTEEAFF. Filled out from reference TRBV28 and TRBJ1-1, the complete variable domain reads DVKVTQSSRYLVKRTGEKVFLECVQDMDHENMFWYRQDPGLGLRLIYFSYDVKMKEKGDIPEGYSVSREKKERFSLILESASTNQTSMYLCASSFLASGTEEAFFGQGTRLTVV.

CDR3 DNA sequence: TGTGCCAGCAGGGGGCAGGCAGATACGCAGTATTTT. It codes for CASRGQADTQYF. The chain has TRBV28 and TRBJ2-3; perhaps TRBD1 as D (5 bases). Germline V lookup: CDR1 MDHEN, CDR2 SYDVKM. The CDR3 is 12 amino acids. Trimming cost V 6 bases and J 4 bases, with 8 bases left between them. Full variable domain (missing parts from reference TRBV28 and TRBJ2-3): DVKVTQSSRYLVKRTGEKVFLECVQDMDHENMFWYRQDPGLGLRLIYFSYDVKMKEKGDIPEGYSVSREKKERFSLILESASTNQTSMYLCASRGQADTQYFGPGTRLTVL.

J is TRBJ2-7 and V is TRBV5-1; 7 bases agree with TRBD2. CDR1 and CDR2 from the germline V gene are SGHRS and YFSETQ. The CDR3 totals 14 residues. V dropped 4 bases and J dropped 3; count of bases not matched to a gene: 7. The CDR3 DNA reads as TGCGCCAGCAGCCCGGGGCGGGGGAACTACGAGCAGTACTTC. This sequence encodes CASSPGRGNYEQYF.

CDR3 coding DNA: TGTGCCAGCAGCTCAGACAGGGTAGGCAATCAGCCCCAGCATTTT. This translates into CASSSDRVGNQPQHF. The chain joins TRBV7-8 to TRBJ1-5; TRBD1 aligns across 7 bases. CDR3 length equals 15 residues. Germline CDR1 is SGHVS and CDR2 is FQNEAQ. J lost 2 bases, V lost 4 bases, and 5 bases had no gene match.

The genes are TRBV6-6 and TRBJ1-2; 11 nucleotides match TRBD1. The CDR3 sequence is 14 residues long. Germline CDR1 MNHNY, CDR2 SVGAGI (reference sequence). V dropped 2 bases and J dropped 6; count of bases not matched to a gene: 2. CDR3 loop: CASSYGTGGNGYTF. The CDR3 DNA reads TGTGCCAGCAGTTACGGGACAGGGGGAAATGGCTACACCTTC.

This chain joins TRBV7-2 and TRBJ2-5, with TRBD1 matching over 8 bases. This CDR3 region has 18 residues. Germline CDR1 and CDR2: SGHTA and FQGNSA. V lost 1 base to trimming and J lost 1 base; unmatched junction nucleotides: 11. CDR3 residues: CASSLGYWGGQGQETQYF. The CDR3, as DNA: TGTGCCAGCAGCTTAGGGTATTGGGGAGGACAGGGCCAAGAGACCCAGTACTTC.

This chain joins TRBV24-1 and TRBJ2-2, with TRBD2 matching 10 bases. Losses at the gene ends were 5 bases for V and 7 bases for J; bases not matched to a gene: 6. The CDR3 has 15 residues. CDR1 and CDR2 from the germline V gene are KGHDR and SFDVKD. CDR3 protein: CATSVSSGSGGELFF. CDR3 in DNA: TGTGCCACCAGTGTCTCTAGCGGGAGCGGCGGGGAGCTGTTTTTT.

The chain is built from TRBV3-1 (or the pseudogene TRBV3-2) and TRBJ2-1, with TRBD1 matching 7 bases. This CDR3 has 15 residues. V lost 2 bases, J lost 0 bases, and 1 base stayed unmatched. The V gene's germline CDR1 is LGHDT and CDR2 YNNKEL (reference sequence). In nucleotides, the CDR3 is TGTGCCAGCAGCCAATGGGACAGCTCCTACAATGAGCAGTTCTTC. It translates to CASSQWDSSYNEQFF.

The chain links TRBV7-8 to TRBJ2-3; TRBD2 agrees at 7 bases. There are 16 residues in the CDR3. Germline V gene sequence: CDR1 SGHVS, CDR2 FQNEAQ. The trim removed 1 base at V and 2 bases at J, leaving 6 bases unmatched. The CDR3, as DNA: TGTGCCAGCAGCTTAGGGCGGGGGAGGGCCACAGATACGCAGTATTTT. Protein sequence: CASSLGRGRATDTQYF.

This rearrangement joins TRBV12-3 or TRBV12-4 to TRBJ1-5; unclear D gene. V lost 3 bases, J lost 3 bases, and 6 bases lay in between. The CDR3 covers 13 residues. This CDR3 reads CASSFLFNQPQHF. The CDR3 DNA reads as TGTGCCAGCAGTTTCCTTTTCAATCAGCCCCAGCATTTT.

The chain is built from TRBV28 and TRBJ2-1; a weak D match, TRBD2 (6 bases). Germline V gene sequence: CDR1 MDHEN, CDR2 SYDVKM. This CDR3 has 16 residues. V lost 7 bases and J lost 0, with 16 bases in between. The CDR3 protein is CASIERRGSSYNEQFF. The CDR3 DNA sequence: TGTGCCAGCATCGAAAGGAGGGGATCCTCCTACAATGAGCAGTTCTTC.